These 25 T cell receptor beta chains share one sample of origin, sequenced in a study of Graves' ophthalmopathy and Graves' hyperthyroidism. Amplification from RNA transcripts yielded the TCR beta CDR3 regions. An opening RT-PCR round employed HTBI primers and preceded a second-round multiplex PCR. TCRdb called the multiplex PCR reads again in MiXCR, with one record for every CDR3 protein. This table has over a million distinct CDR3 sequences, around a third appearing once. The sample taken for sequencing was peripheral blood or thyroid tissue (not recorded which). These receptors all stem from an adult man with Graves' hyperthyroidism.

As concerns this clonotype: This may stem from a read error, because a much larger clone lies one nucleotide away. The chain couples TRBV7-8 to TRBJ2-2, with a possible D match to TRBD1 (5 bases). Trimming shortened V by 6 bases and J by 3 bases, and 11 bases separated the two germline ends. This CDR3 has 14 amino acids. Germline V gives CDR1 SGHVS, CDR2 FQNEAQ. The CDR3 region has the DNA TGTGCCAGCAGTTTCCCGACAGACACCGGGGAGCTGTTTTTT. Amino acids: CASSFPTDTGELFF.

The V call is TRBV29-1, the J call TRBJ2-5, with TRBD2 matching 15 bases. V lost 6 bases and J lost 4; bases outside the gene matches: 3. Germline CDR1 reads SQVTM; CDR2 reads ANQGSEA. The CDR3 runs to 14 residues. CDR3 nucleotides: TGCAGCGTAGGACTAGCGGGAGGGCCAGAGACCCAGTACTTC. This gives the protein CSVGLAGGPETQYF.

The chain employs TRBV15 and TRBJ1-2; 10 bases match TRBD1. The germline V gene encodes CDR1 LNHNV and CDR2 YYDKDF (reference sequence). This CDR3 has 16 residues. The ends lost 5 bases at V and 4 bases at J; junction bases unmatched: 10. The CDR3 region has the DNA TGTGCCACCAGCCCCCGAGGCGGGACAGGGGTCTATGGCTACACCTTC. It translates to CATSPRGGTGVYGYTF. The full variable domain, completed using reference TRBV15 and TRBJ1-2, is DAMVIQNPRYQVTQFGKPVTLSCSQTLNHNVMYWYQQKSSQAPKLLFHYYDKDFNNEADTPDNFQSRRPNTSFCFLDIRSPGLGDTAMYLCATSPRGGTGVYGYTFGSGTRLTVV.

The rearrangement links TRBV11-2 to TRBJ1-5; TRBD1 is a possible D gene (5 bases). CDR3 length equals 15 residues. The ends were cut back, 5 bases at V and 3 bases at J, with 14 bases in the middle. CDR1 and CDR2 (germline): SGHAT, FQNNGV. The CDR3, as DNA: TGTGCCAGCAGCGTCGGGACGGCACTCAATCAGCCCCAGCATTTT. It yields the protein CASSVGTALNQPQHF.

The chain is built from TRBV10-2 and TRBJ1-1, with 12 bases lining up with TRBD1. Germline V gene data show CDR1 as WSHSY and CDR2 as SAAADI. Trimming removed 4 bases from V and 3 bases from J; junction bases left unmatched: 12. The CDR3 totals 18 residues. CDR3 in amino acids: CASSAGTGGAEWYTEAFF. CDR3 DNA sequence: TGCGCCAGCAGTGCCGGGACAGGGGGCGCGGAATGGTACACTGAAGCTTTCTTT.

This clonotype was seen a few times. The chain is built from TRBV7-2 and TRBJ2-6; D is perhaps TRBD2 (5 bases). This CDR3 comprises 12 residues. Trimming shortened V by 4 bases and J by 9 bases, and 7 bases separated the two germline ends. CDR1 is SGHTA and CDR2 is FQGNSA in the germline V gene. Written as DNA, the CDR3 is TGTGCCAGCAGCTCCCGGGACAACGTCCTGACTTTC. Residues: CASSSRDNVLTF. Drawing the rest from reference TRBV7-2 and TRBJ2-6, the complete variable domain is GAGVSQSPSNKVTEKGKDVELRCDPISGHTALYWYRQSLGQGLEFLIYFQGNSAPDKSGLPSDRFSAERTGGSVSTLTIQRTQQEDSAVYLCASSSRDNVLTFGAGSRLTVL.

The V and J genes are TRBV25-1 and TRBJ2-7; TRBD2 aligns across 10 bases. Germline V lookup: CDR1 MGHDK, CDR2 SYGVNS. CDR3 size: 12 residues. CDR3 bases: TGTGCTAGACTAGCGGGCGCCTACGAGCAGTACTTC. Translated, it gives CARLAGAYEQYF.

This clonotype was counted a few times. The chain has TRBV6-6 and TRBJ1-5, with TRBD1 matching over 8 bases. CDR3 length equals 14 residues. Germline CDR1 MNHNY, CDR2 SVGAGI (reference sequence). V lost 4 bases, J lost 7 bases, and 6 bases stayed unmatched. CDR3 bases: TGTGCCAGCAGTTTAAAGGGACAGGCCCAGCCCCAGCATTTT. Translation: CASSLKGQAQPQHF.

This clonotype was seen a handful of times. DNA for the CDR3: TGTGCCAGCAGCCATGGTCAGGGCGAGCAGTACTTC. Amino acids: CASSHGQGEQYF. The chain links TRBV7-8 to TRBJ2-7, with D possibly being TRBD1 (5 bases). Between the trimmed V and J ends, which lost 5 bases and 6 bases, there was a span of 11 bases. The length of the CDR3 is 12 residues. Per germline, CDR1 SGHVS and CDR2 FQNEAQ.

The chain combines TRBV19 with TRBJ2-2; D might be TRBD1 or TRBD2, each matching 5 bases. CDR1 and CDR2 from the germline V gene are LNHDA and SQIVND (reference sequence). V gave up 1 base and J gave up 4 bases, with 10 bases separating them. This CDR3 is 15 amino acids long. The CDR3 is CASSIAAGSTGELFF. CDR3 bases: TGTGCCAGTAGTATAGCAGCAGGGAGCACCGGGGAGCTGTTTTTT.

This clonotype was recorded at least ten times. This sequence joins TRBV7-2 and TRBJ2-5; D ambiguous. The CDR3 runs to 12 residues. Germline assignment: CDR1 SGHTA and CDR2 FQGNSA. With 4 bases removed from V and 7 bases from J, the gap between germline ends came to 10 bases. The DNA of the CDR3 is TGTGCCAGCAGCTGGGGTCTCGGGACCCAGTACTTC. Residues: CASSWGLGTQYF.

This clonotype was counted at least ten times. The V gene is TRBV7-8, the J gene TRBJ2-7; TRBD2 might be the D (5 bases). CDR3 length equals 13 residues. Germline V gene data show CDR1 as SGHVS and CDR2 as FQNEAQ. V shed 1 base and J shed 3 bases, with 7 bases lying between them. The CDR3 nucleotides read TGTGCCAGCAGCTTAGAACGGGACTACGAGCAGTACTTC. It is translated as CASSLERDYEQYF.

This clonotype was recorded a few times. This chain links TRBV13 with TRBJ1-2, with a weak D call TRBD1 (5 bases). The CDR3 runs to 15 residues. CDR1 is PRHDT and CDR2 is FYEKMQ in the germline V gene (reference sequence). Between the trimmed V and J ends, which lost 0 bases and 4 bases, there was a span of 12 bases. The CDR3 sequence is CASSLGRQGFYGYTF. As DNA, the CDR3 is TGTGCCAGCAGCTTAGGCCGGCAGGGCTTCTATGGCTACACCTTC.

This chain's CDR3 is CASKGLAGGAFEQYF. CDR3 sequence (DNA): TGTGCCAGCAAGGGTCTAGCGGGGGGGGCCTTCGAGCAGTACTTC. The chain uses TRBV6-5 and TRBJ2-7; TRBD2 agrees at 12 bases. J gave up 6 bases and V 7 bases, and 10 bases lay outside the gene matches. This CDR3 spans 15 amino acids. CDR1 is MNHEY and CDR2 is SVGAGI in the germline V gene.

The V and J genes are TRBV20-1 and TRBJ1-5; the D is unclear. CDR1 and CDR2 (germline): DFQATT, SNEGSKA (reference sequence). This CDR3 comprises 13 residues. V was clipped by 0 bases and J by 8 bases, with 11 bases between them. The CDR3 region is CSAREIGVEPQHF. The CDR3 DNA follows: TGCAGTGCTAGAGAGATCGGGGTCGAGCCCCAGCATTTT.

This clonotype was picked up many times. The V gene is TRBV6-5, the J gene TRBJ1-1; D possibly corresponds to TRBD1 (6 bases). V was shortened by 0 bases and J by 1 base, with 9 bases between the two germline ends. Germline lookup yields CDR1 MNHEY and CDR2 SVGAGI. The CDR3 extends over 15 amino acids. As DNA, the CDR3 is TGTGCCAGCAGTTACTCGAGCAGGGGGAACACTGAAGCTTTCTTT. It encodes CASSYSSRGNTEAFF.

This clonotype was observed at least ten times. The chain recombines TRBV20-1 with TRBJ1-1; maybe TRBD1 (6 bases). CDR3 length equals 12 residues. In germline, CDR1 is DFQATT, CDR2 SNEGSKA (reference sequence). V lost 6 bases, J lost 4 bases, and 12 bases lay in between. DNA for the CDR3: TGCAGTGCGGATCAACAGGGCACTGAAGCTTTCTTT. This sequence encodes CSADQQGTEAFF.

CDR3 coding DNA: TGTGCCAGCAGTTTCGGGGGACACGTCCTGACTTTC. This codes for CASSFGGHVLTF. The chain recombines TRBV6-1 with TRBJ2-6; the D gene is possibly TRBD2 (6 bases). The length of the CDR3 is 12 residues. Per the germline V gene, CDR1 is MNHNS and CDR2 is SASEGT. V was shortened by 5 bases and J by 11 bases, with 10 bases between the two germline ends.

This clonotype was counted at least ten times. The genes are TRBV24-1 and TRBJ1-2; no clear D gene. CDR3 length: 16 amino acids. V dropped 3 bases and J dropped 4 bases, with 17 bases sitting between them. Germline V lookup: CDR1 KGHDR, CDR2 SFDVKD. Written as DNA, the CDR3 is TGTGCCACCAGTGATCAGTCTTCGGACGGACCCTATGGCTACACCTTC. Translating it yields CATSDQSSDGPYGYTF.

This clonotype was detected many times. The chain links TRBV7-9 to TRBJ2-7, with a weak D call TRBD1 (7 bases). The CDR3 spans 13 residues. Deletions cut 11 bases from V and 4 bases from J, with 18 bases between. Looked up from germline, CDR1 is SEHNR and CDR2 is FQNEAQ (reference sequence). CDR3 nucleotides: TGTGCCTCAGGGGGGCTCGAGGGTTACGAGCAGTACTTC. Amino acid sequence: CASGGLEGYEQYF. The full variable domain, rest sourced from reference TRBV7-9 and TRBJ2-7, is DTGVSQNPRHKITKRGQNVTFRCDPISEHNRLYWYRQTLGQGPEFLTYFQNEAQLEKSRLLSDRFSAERPKGSFSTLEIQRTEQGDSAMYLCASGGLEGYEQYFGPGTRLTVT.

This clonotype occurred many times. The chain uses TRBV7-9 and TRBJ2-5, with D possibly being TRBD1 or TRBD2 (6 bases each). The CDR3 covers 16 residues. Trimming removed 5 bases from V and 5 bases from J, with 21 bases in between. Looked up from germline, CDR1 is SEHNR and CDR2 is FQNEAQ (reference sequence). The chain's CDR3 is CASSIPGNRAGETQYF. The CDR3 nucleotides are TGTGCCAGCAGCATACCCGGAAACAGGGCGGGGGAGACCCAGTACTTC.

V is TRBV7-9 and J is TRBJ2-7, with TRBD1 matching over 8 bases. V lost 5 bases, J lost 1 base, and 13 bases stayed unmatched. Germline values: CDR1 SEHNR, CDR2 FQNEAQ (reference sequence). The CDR3 length is 17 residues. The CDR3 DNA follows: TGTGCCAGCAGCCCCGCCGGACAGGGTTTGGGATCCTACGAGCAGTACTTC. Protein: CASSPAGQGLGSYEQYF.

Regarding this clonotype: A much larger clone sits a single nucleotide away, making a read error possible. V is TRBV5-1 and J is TRBJ1-4, with unresolved D. Between the trimmed V and J ends, which lost 1 base and 3 bases, there was a span of 10 bases. This CDR3 has 15 residues. The germline gives CDR1 SGHRS, CDR2 YFSETQ. In nucleotides, the CDR3 is TGCGCCAGCAGCTTGCGGGTAGGTCCTAATGAAAAACTGTTTTTT. This sequence encodes CASSLRVGPNEKLFF.

This clonotype was found many times. The genes are TRBV6-5 and TRBJ1-2; 10 nucleotides match TRBD1. Germline loops: CDR1 MNHEY, CDR2 SVGAGI. The CDR3 is 15 residues long. Trimming cost V 6 bases and J 2 bases; bases outside gene matches: 6. The CDR3 spells CASSLRTGGNYGYTF. The CDR3, as DNA: TGTGCCAGCAGCCTCCGGACAGGGGGAAACTATGGCTACACCTTC.

The rearrangement uses TRBV11-2 and TRBJ1-2; tentative D call: TRBD1 (6 bases). Trimming removed 2 bases from V and 5 bases from J, with 12 bases in between. Germline V lookup: CDR1 SGHAT, CDR2 FQNNGV. The CDR3 runs 14 residues. The CDR3 DNA follows: TGTGCCAGCAGCTTACAGGGGAGAACTTATGGCTACACCTTC. Translated, it gives CASSLQGRTYGYTF. Filled out from reference TRBV11-2 and TRBJ1-2, the complete variable domain reads EAGVAQSPRYKIIEKRQSVAFWCNPISGHATLYWYQQILGQGPKLLIQFQNNGVVDDSQLPKDRFSAERLKGVDSTLKIQPAKLEDSAVYLCASSLQGRTYGYTFGSGTRLTVV.